The subject of this entry is one T cell receptor (beta chain). Its antigen is as yet unknown. Germline CDR1 LNHDA, CDR2 SQIVND (reference sequence). Trimming took off 0 bases at V and 4 bases at J, with 12 bases between the two ends. The CDR3 is made up of 15 amino acids. The data stem from a study of cytomegalovirus exposure and HLA in healthy donors. General study findings and limits: According to the study, around 150 TCR beta chains were cytomegalovirus-associated.

Primers included in the PCR were 60 Vbeta and 13 Jbeta primers. Data came from immunoSEQ multiplex PCR; TCRdb stores just in-frame clones and leaves some out. The sample records tens of thousands of clones, approximately 82% being singletons. This receptor was obtained from a man between 35 and 55 years old in good health and CMV-seronegative. Material: PBMCs. The J gene is TRBJ1-2, the V gene TRBV19; D ambiguous. The CDR3 loop reads CASSIEAAAVYGYTF. CDR3 bases: TGTGCCAGTAGTATAGAAGCGGCAGCTGTCTATGGCTACACCTTC.